Each of the 16 T cell receptor beta chains below was sequenced from the same sample in a study of identical twins. One entry per CDR3 protein, called by TCRdb with MiXCR from the 5' RACE reads. Of 690,000 or so distinct CDR3 sequences in the sample, roughly 6% were seen once. Sequencing was performed on naive T cells sorted from blood. These receptors came from a man aged 18-30 years in good health.

The chain couples TRBV3-1 to TRBJ2-7; a possible D gene is TRBD2 (5 bases). The germline V gene has CDR1 LGHDT and CDR2 YNNKEL (reference sequence). The CDR3 totals 14 residues. V was clipped by 2 bases and J by 5 bases, with 13 bases between them. CDR3 sequence: CASSQRFGGHEQYF. The CDR3 DNA follows: TGTGCCAGCAGCCAACGATTTGGAGGCCACGAGCAGTACTTC.

Many counts were recorded for this clonotype. V usage is TRBV29-1 and J usage is TRBJ2-3, with D maybe TRBD2 (5 bases). The length of the CDR3 is 12 residues. Germline assignment: CDR1 SQVTM and CDR2 ANQGSEA. Trimming left V 5 bases short and J 4 bases short, with 10 bases between. The CDR3: CSVKEVPDTQYF. The CDR3 nucleotides read TGCAGCGTTAAGGAGGTGCCAGATACGCAGTATTTT.

The chain combines TRBV20-1 with TRBJ2-1; 7 positions agree with TRBD2. The CDR3 runs to 16 residues. Germline V lookup: CDR1 DFQATT, CDR2 SNEGSKA (reference sequence). V gave up 3 bases and J gave up 0 bases; unmatched junction bases: 8. The chain's CDR3 is CSASQPSGASYNEQFF. The CDR3 DNA follows: TGCAGTGCTAGCCAGCCCAGCGGGGCCTCCTACAATGAGCAGTTCTTC.

The chain couples TRBV4-1 to TRBJ2-1; TRBD2 matches 11 bases. CDR3 length: 15 residues. The V segment lost 8 bases and the J segment 3 bases; nucleotides outside the gene matches: 6. Germline loops: CDR1 MGHRA, CDR2 YSYEKL. CDR3 protein: CASGEGLADYNEQFF. The CDR3 DNA reads TGCGCCAGCGGGGAGGGACTAGCGGACTACAATGAGCAGTTCTTC.

This clonotype has ten or more counts. The V and J genes are TRBV20-1 and TRBJ2-7, with TRBD2 matching over 14 bases. The CDR3 is 16 residues long. V lost 2 bases and J lost 2; bases outside the gene matches: 5. Germline V gene sequence: CDR1 DFQATT, CDR2 SNEGSKA (reference sequence). CDR3 DNA sequence: TGCAGTGCTAGATCACCGACTAGCGGGAGGGCCTACGAGCAGTACTTC. This sequence encodes CSARSPTSGRAYEQYF.

CDR3 nucleotides: TGCAGCGTTGAAATCCCCAAGAGCTCCTACAATGAGCAGTTCTTC. Translation: CSVEIPKSSYNEQFF. The chain uses TRBV29-1 and TRBJ2-1; D is ambiguous. The CDR3 is 15 residues long. Germline assignment: CDR1 SQVTM and CDR2 ANQGSEA. The V gene lost 2 bases and the J gene lost 0 bases, with 11 bases spanning the gap.

The table lists this clonotype with many counts. The V gene is TRBV12-3 or TRBV12-4, the J gene TRBJ2-1; 9 bases align to TRBD1. V shed 4 bases, J shed 9 bases, and the junction held 10 bases outside the gene matches. The CDR3 spans 15 residues. CDR3 in DNA: TGTGCCAGCAGTTCTTCCGGGACAGGGAGTGGTGAGCAGTTCTTC. This translates into CASSSSGTGSGEQFF.

This clonotype was counted many times. The chain employs TRBV5-1 and TRBJ2-3, with D perhaps given as TRBD1 or TRBD2 (5 bases each). Germline-derived CDR1 and CDR2 are SGHRS and YFSETQ. V lost 4 bases to trimming and J lost 2 bases, with 17 bases between them. The CDR3 length is 16 residues. CDR3 DNA sequence: TGCGCCAGCAGCCCGGTTGGGGGTAACCCCACAGATACGCAGTATTTT. This sequence encodes CASSPVGGNPTDTQYF. The full variable domain, rest sourced from reference TRBV5-1 and TRBJ2-3, is KAGVTQTPRYLIKTRGQQVTLSCSPISGHRSVSWYQQTPGQGLQFLFEYFSETQRNKGNFPGRFSGRQFSNSRSEMNVSTLELGDSALYLCASSPVGGNPTDTQYFGPGTRLTVL.

This chain links TRBV7-8 with TRBJ2-7; a possible D gene is TRBD1 (6 bases). The V and J ends lost 2 bases and 3 bases respectively, with 11 bases between them. The CDR3 has 14 residues. Germline CDR1 SGHVS, CDR2 FQNEAQ. CDR3 in DNA: TGTGCCAGCAGCTTACTACAGGGTAACTACGAGCAGTACTTC. Protein product: CASSLLQGNYEQYF.

There are a few counts of this clonotype. The chain links TRBV28 to TRBJ2-1, with TRBD2 identical over 15 bases. Trimming cost V 6 bases and J 7 bases; bases outside gene matches: 4. Germline loops: CDR1 MDHEN, CDR2 SYDVKM. CDR3 length: 15 residues. The CDR3 DNA reads TGTGCCAGCAGAACAGGACTAGCGGGAGGGAATGAGCAGTTCTTC. This encodes CASRTGLAGGNEQFF.

Only a few counts were recorded for this clonotype. The genes are TRBV19 and TRBJ2-1, with TRBD2 identical over 9 bases. Per the germline V gene, CDR1 is LNHDA and CDR2 is SQIVND (reference sequence). Trimming took 2 bases from V and 9 from J; bases not matched to a gene: 8. This CDR3 has 15 residues. The CDR3 nucleotides read TGTGCCAGTAGTATATCTAGCGGGAATTTAGGTGAGCAGTTCTTC. Amino acids: CASSISSGNLGEQFF.

This clonotype came up many times. V and J are TRBV10-2 and TRBJ2-3, with a possible D match to TRBD1 (6 bases). Germline V gene sequence: CDR1 WSHSY, CDR2 SAAADI. V lost 0 bases and J 0 bases, leaving 10 bases between the germline ends. There are 16 residues in the CDR3. The CDR3: CASSESQGLSTDTQYF. The CDR3 nucleotides are TGCGCCAGCAGTGAGTCTCAGGGGCTTAGCACAGATACGCAGTATTTT.

V usage is TRBV6-2 or TRBV6-3 and J usage is TRBJ1-5; 9 nucleotides agree with TRBD1. With V trimmed by 6 bases and J by 4 bases, 7 bases remained unmatched. The CDR3 runs 15 residues. Per the germline V gene, CDR1 is MNHEY and CDR2 is SVGEGT. The CDR3 bases are TGTGCCAGCAGGCCGACAGGGGGAACTAATCAGCCCCAGCATTTT. Translation gives CASRPTGGTNQPQHF.

The chain has TRBV14 and TRBJ2-7; D unresolved. This CDR3 has 15 residues. The V and J ends lost 1 base and 0 bases respectively, with 10 bases between them. CDR1 is SGHDN and CDR2 is FVKESK in the germline V gene. CDR3 bases: TGTGCCAGCAGCCAAGGGGTGGCGAGCTCCTACGAGCAGTACTTC. Residues: CASSQGVASSYEQYF.

In this sample, this clonotype turned up many times. The J gene is TRBJ2-2, the V gene TRBV6-1; D is unresolved. CDR1 is MNHNS and CDR2 is SASEGT in the germline V gene. Trimming left V 6 bases short and J 6 bases short, with 11 bases between. The CDR3 is made up of 13 amino acids. This chain's CDR3 is CASRPVWAGELFF. CDR3 sequence (DNA): TGTGCCAGCAGACCAGTATGGGCCGGGGAGCTGTTTTTT.

The J gene is TRBJ2-1, the V gene TRBV7-2; D remains unclear. The germline V gene encodes CDR1 SGHTA and CDR2 FQGNSA. Between the trimmed V and J ends, which lost 2 bases and 8 bases, there was a span of 10 bases. The CDR3 is 13 residues long. The CDR3 region has the DNA TGTGCCAGCAGCTTATATTTATGGGATGAGCAGTTCTTC. Translated, it gives CASSLYLWDEQFF.